The 27 T cell receptor beta chains below were found in one sample sequenced in a study of shared clonotypes between healthy human individuals. TCRdb's table, derived via immunoSEQ multiplex PCR, lists solely in-frame clones and lacks some. The repertoire holds 470,000 or so clones, with over 75% as singletons. Input material: PBMCs. Receptors were obtained from a woman aged 40 to 55 in good health. Some clones in this sample may be carry-over from other donors' samples.

The chain is built from TRBV6-5 and TRBJ1-2; weak D call: TRBD1 (5 bases). CDR3 length: 14 amino acids. V lost 2 bases and J 5 bases, leaving 12 bases between the germline ends. In germline, CDR1 is MNHEY, CDR2 SVGAGI. The CDR3 DNA sequence: TGTGCCAGCAGTTACGCCGGGACTTGGTATGGCTACACCTTC. It yields the protein CASSYAGTWYGYTF.

The genes are TRBV9 and TRBJ2-7; 9 bases are shared with TRBD1. The CDR3 covers 15 residues. Trimming removed 0 bases from V and 2 bases from J; junction bases left unmatched: 3. Per germline, CDR1 SGDLS and CDR2 YYNGEE. The CDR3 here is CASSVGGTGTYEQYF. CDR3 coding DNA: TGTGCCAGCAGCGTAGGTGGGACAGGGACCTACGAGCAGTACTTC.

About this clone: A much larger clone differs from this one at a single base, so this may be a read error. The V call is TRBV19, the J call TRBJ1-1; D may be TRBD1 (5 bases). Trimming cost V 5 bases and J 7 bases, with 14 bases left between them. Germline V gene data show CDR1 as LNHDA and CDR2 as SQIVND (reference sequence). The CDR3 extends over 13 amino acids. Written as DNA, the CDR3 is TGTGCCAGTAGTCCTCAGGGAGACGGTGAAGCTTTCTTT. As protein: CASSPQGDGEAFF.

The chain is built from TRBV7-2 and TRBJ2-7, with D possibly being TRBD2 (6 bases). The CDR3 runs to 15 residues. Germline CDR1 is SGHTA and CDR2 is FQGNSA. The V gene lost 1 base and the J gene lost 4 bases, with 14 bases spanning the gap. CDR3 in amino acids: CASSLVGGLAYEQYF. CDR3 nucleotides: TGTGCCAGCAGCTTAGTGGGGGGACTCGCTTACGAGCAGTACTTC.

In the case of this clone: A far bigger clonotype differs at one base, so this is likely a read error. The rearrangement joins TRBV30 to TRBJ2-3; 8 bases line up with TRBD2. Germline CDR1 reads GTSNPN; CDR2 reads SVGIG (reference sequence). This CDR3 contains 14 residues. The CDR3 DNA reads as TGTGCCTGGGGTAGCGGGACCGTTTCCGATATGCAGTATTTT. As protein: CAWGSGTVSDMQYF.

The CDR3 DNA reads as TGTGCCAGCAGACCCGCCCTAGACAGGGGGCGAATCTACGAGCAGTACTTC. It yields the protein CASRPALDRGRIYEQYF. V and J are TRBV28 and TRBJ2-7, with 10 positions matching TRBD1. CDR3 length: 17 amino acids. The V segment lost 6 bases and the J segment 3 bases; nucleotides outside the gene matches: 14. Germline lookup yields CDR1 MDHEN and CDR2 SYDVKM.

The table lists this clone with many counts. The chain employs TRBV7-2 and TRBJ1-2, with 8 bases lining up with TRBD1. V shed 3 bases, J shed 8 bases, and the junction held 11 bases outside the gene matches. Per germline, CDR1 SGHTA and CDR2 FQGNSA. The CDR3 length is 15 residues. In nucleotides, the CDR3 is TGTGCCAGCAGCTTGGGACCAGACAGGGGAGGAGGCTACACCTTC. This codes for CASSLGPDRGGGYTF.

This clone was observed a single time. The gene calls are TRBV11-3 and TRBJ2-7; 10 nucleotides align to TRBD1. Losses at the gene ends were 4 bases for V and 6 bases for J; bases not matched to a gene: 9. The CDR3 is 15 residues long. Germline loops: CDR1 SGHNT, CDR2 YENEEA. CDR3 nucleotides: TGTGCCAGCAGCTCCACTGGGACAGGGGCGATCGAGCAGTACTTC. Translating it yields CASSSTGTGAIEQYF.

The chain carries TRBV6-4 and TRBJ1-2; unclear D gene. Germline V gene lookup returns CDR1 MRHNA and CDR2 SNTAGT. This CDR3 is 12 amino acids long. V was trimmed by 5 bases and J by 8 bases, leaving 12 bases between them. CDR3 amino acids: CASSYPDRGYTF. The CDR3 region has the DNA TGTGCCAGCAGTTACCCGGACCGGGGCTACACCTTC.

The chain joins TRBV18 to TRBJ1-5, with 8 bases aligning to TRBD1. V gave up 1 base and J gave up 5 bases; unmatched junction bases: 7. Germline V gene lookup returns CDR1 KGHSH and CDR2 LQKENI. The CDR3 runs to 16 residues. The CDR3 spells CASSPLGDRRDQPQHF. Written as DNA, the CDR3 is TGTGCCAGCTCACCACTAGGGGACAGGAGGGATCAGCCCCAGCATTTT.

The V and J genes are TRBV5-4 and TRBJ1-1; weak D call: TRBD1 (5 bases). Germline CDR1 SGHNT, CDR2 YYREEE (reference sequence). V shed 3 bases and J shed 2 bases, with 8 bases lying between them. The CDR3 spans 13 residues. The CDR3 DNA reads TGTGCCAGCAGCTGGCAGGGAAACACTGAAGCTTTCTTT. Amino acids: CASSWQGNTEAFF.

This clone has at least ten counts. Other DNA variants within this sample encode the same CDR3. The V gene is TRBV5-1, the J gene TRBJ1-6; 10 bases match TRBD1. Germline-derived CDR1 and CDR2 are SGHRS and YFSETQ. This CDR3 contains 14 residues. V dropped 3 bases and J dropped 7; count of bases not matched to a gene: 1. CDR3 sequence: CASSSGQGNSPLHF. The CDR3 coding sequence is TGCGCCAGCAGCTCGGGACAGGGGAATTCACCCCTCCACTTT. The whole variable domain, remainder taken from reference TRBV5-1 and TRBJ1-6, is KAGVTQTPRYLIKTRGQQVTLSCSPISGHRSVSWYQQTPGQGLQFLFEYFSETQRNKGNFPGRFSGRQFSNSRSEMNVSTLELGDSALYLCASSSGQGNSPLHFGNGTRLTVT.

This clone was counted between two and nine times. This likely traces to a read error, being one base from a far larger clone. No conserved phenylalanine or tryptophan ends this CDR3, so it is likely a read error. Written as DNA, the CDR3 is TGTGCCAGCAGTTTAGCCGCAGACAGCTACAATCAGCCCCAGCATCTT. Amino acids: CASSLAADSYNQPQHL. This rearrangement joins TRBV28 to TRBJ1-5; D possibly corresponds to TRBD1 (5 bases). The V end lost 2 bases, the J end lost 3 bases, and 14 bases lay between the germline ends. The CDR3 has 16 residues. Germline CDR1 is MDHEN and CDR2 is SYDVKM.

Concerning this clone itself: A far larger clone is one base from this, pointing to a likely read error. Distinct nucleotide sequences in the sample also encode this CDR3. The chain combines TRBV29-1 with TRBJ1-4; perhaps TRBD1 as D (6 bases). Germline V gene data show CDR1 as SQVTM and CDR2 as ANQGSEA. The CDR3 contains 14 residues. In DNA form, the CDR3 reads TGTAGCGTTGAAGCGGTGGGGGGCGTTGAAAAACTGTTTTTT. Amino acids: CSVEAVGGVEKLFF.

This clone showed up just once. The chain recombines TRBV14 with TRBJ2-7, with a possible D match to TRBD2 (5 bases). The CDR3 loop spans 16 amino acids. Germline V CDR1 and CDR2: SGHDN, FVKESK. V was clipped by 0 bases and J by 5 bases, with 17 bases between them. The DNA for the CDR3 is TGTGCCAGCAGCCAAGAGGGGAGAGGCACACGGCACGAGCAGTACTTC. Translated, it gives CASSQEGRGTRHEQYF.

The genes are TRBV6-5 and TRBJ2-3, with a tentative D call TRBD2 (5 bases). The CDR3 consists of 13 residues. V was clipped by 5 bases and J by 5 bases, with 11 bases between them. Germline CDR1 and CDR2: MNHEY and SVGAGI. The CDR3 nucleotides are TGTGCCAGCAGTAACGTCCGGGGAGATACGCAGTATTTT. It yields the protein CASSNVRGDTQYF.

As regards this clone: Other DNA sequences of this sample code for an identical CDR3. The genes are TRBV10-3 and TRBJ1-3, with unresolved D. The CDR3 length is 13 residues. The ends were cut back, 2 bases at V and 2 bases at J, with 4 bases in the middle. Germline V lookup: CDR1 ENHRY, CDR2 SYGVKD. The CDR3 spells CAISETPGNTIYF. DNA for the CDR3: TGTGCCATCAGTGAGACCCCTGGAAACACCATATATTTT.

About this clone: Only one base separates this from a far larger clonotype, so it likely reflects a read error. The V gene is TRBV28, the J gene TRBJ1-1, with D unresolved. CDR3 length: 13 amino acids. The germline V and J ends were trimmed by 1 base and 11 bases, with 14 bases remaining between them. Germline V CDR1 and CDR2: MDHEN, SYDVKM. CDR3 amino acids: CASSLLGMSVAFF. For the CDR3, the DNA is TGTGCCAGCAGTTTATTAGGCATGTCAGTGGCTTTCTTT.

In this sample, this clone turned up once. The CDR3 DNA is TGCAGCATTAAGATAGCGGGAGGGTCTGAGCAGTACTTC. This encodes CSIKIAGGSEQYF. V and J are TRBV29-1 and TRBJ2-7; 11 bases fit TRBD2. V was pared by 8 bases and J by 7 bases, with 10 bases of the junction left unmatched. Germline V lookup: CDR1 SQVTM, CDR2 ANQGSEA. The CDR3 extends over 13 amino acids.

The chain carries TRBV11-2 and TRBJ2-1; weak D call: TRBD2 (7 bases). Per germline, CDR1 SGHAT and CDR2 FQNNGV. This CDR3 comprises 16 residues. The V end lost 6 bases, the J end lost 5 bases, and 20 bases lay between the germline ends. For the CDR3, the DNA is TGTGCCAGCAGTACTAGGGGGGCGGGAGTTCACAATGAGCAGTTCTTC. It specifies CASSTRGAGVHNEQFF. Full variable domain (remainder filled in from reference TRBV11-2 and TRBJ2-1): EAGVAQSPRYKIIEKRQSVAFWCNPISGHATLYWYQQILGQGPKLLIQFQNNGVVDDSQLPKDRFSAERLKGVDSTLKIQPAKLEDSAVYLCASSTRGAGVHNEQFFGPGTRLTVL.

About this clone itself: This sequence is one base from a far larger clone and is likely a read error. This chain links TRBV30 with TRBJ2-7; 8 bases match TRBD2. The CDR3 spans 15 residues. With 0 bases clipped from V and 3 bases from J, the junction kept 7 bases outside the gene matches. Germline loops: CDR1 GTSNPN, CDR2 SVGIG (reference sequence). DNA of the CDR3: TGTGCCTGGAGTGTACGGCGGGAGGCCTTCTACGAGCAGTACTTC. It codes for CAWSVRREAFYEQYF.

CDR3 in DNA: TGTGCCAGCAGCTTAGCGGTGAGTCAGCCCCAGCATTTT. It yields the protein CASSLAVSQPQHF. V gene TRBV7-2 combines with J gene TRBJ1-5, with D unresolved. This CDR3 contains 13 residues. Trimming left V 0 bases short and J 6 bases short, with 6 bases between. In germline, CDR1 is SGHTA, CDR2 FQGNSA.

As for this clone: A far larger clone is only one base removed, so a read error is likely. Within the sample, other DNA sequences also encode this same CDR3. This chain joins TRBV6-6 and TRBJ1-1, with a possible D match to TRBD1 (6 bases). Germline V gene lookup returns CDR1 MNHNY and CDR2 SVGAGI (reference sequence). The CDR3 sequence is 15 residues long. The germline V and J ends were trimmed by 5 bases and 1 base, with 14 bases remaining between them. The CDR3 loop reads CASSQQTGGNTEAFF. As DNA, the CDR3 is TGTGCCAGCAGTCAACAGACAGGTGGGAACACTGAAGCTTTCTTT.

DNA of the CDR3: TGTGCCAGCAGCGCCACTAGCGGGACAGACAATGAGCAGTTCTTC. Its protein product is CASSATSGTDNEQFF. The V call is TRBV9, the J call TRBJ2-1; 10 nucleotides agree with TRBD2. Per the germline V gene, CDR1 is SGDLS and CDR2 is YYNGEE. J was trimmed by 5 bases and V by 3 bases; bases with no gene match: 5. The CDR3 loop spans 15 amino acids.

This chain joins TRBV9 and TRBJ1-4; D remains unclear. The V end lost 0 bases, the J end lost 5 bases, and 8 bases lay between the germline ends. The germline V gene encodes CDR1 SGDLS and CDR2 YYNGEE. CDR3 length: 14 residues. The CDR3 DNA reads as TGTGCCAGCAGCGTAGGGGCCCTGAATGAAAAACTGTTTTTT. This encodes CASSVGALNEKLFF.

With respect to this clone: This likely reflects a read error, since a far larger clone is one base away. The same CDR3 arises from other DNA sequences in this sample as well. The chain recombines TRBV18 with TRBJ1-1; D gene uncertain. Germline CDR1 KGHSH, CDR2 LQKENI. The V end lost 2 bases, the J end lost 3 bases, and 4 bases lay between the germline ends. This CDR3 spans 12 amino acids. The DNA for the CDR3 is TGTGCCAGCTCACCAGGGGACACTGAAGCTTTCTTT. Translation gives CASSPGDTEAFF. Filled out from reference TRBV18 and TRBJ1-1, the complete variable domain reads NAGVMQNPRHLVRRRGQEARLRCSPMKGHSHVYWYRQLPEEGLKFMVYLQKENIIDESGMPKERFSAEFPKEGPSILRIQQVVRGDSAAYFCASSPGDTEAFFGQGTRLTVV.

As to this clone: This is likely an artifact of a read error, given a far larger clone one base away. V is TRBV10-2 and J is TRBJ1-2; no firm D call. The germline V gene has CDR1 WSHSY and CDR2 SAAADI. The CDR3 is made up of 14 amino acids. The chain's CDR3 is CTSSEMVSNYGYTF. The CDR3, as DNA: TGCACCAGCAGTGAAATGGTCTCTAACTATGGCTACACCTTC.